This T cell receptor (beta chain) emerged from a study of beta chain features in type 1 diabetes. Study-wide results and caveats: Researchers cautioned that cDNA sequencing could over-represent cells with high TCR expression. Patients with Type 1 diabetes showed moderately but significantly shorter TCRB CDR3s in all four CD4+ subsets.

Blood was collected once per donor into heparin, averaging approximately 110 mL. Cell sorting via CD45RO/CCR7/CD25/CD127/CD95/CD27 was performed to obtain CD4+ naive, central memory, regulatory and stem cell-like memory cells. Germline-derived CDR1 and CDR2 are LNHDA and SQIVND (reference sequence). Trimming removed 6 bases from V and 4 bases from J, with 12 bases in between. The length of the CDR3 is 13 residues. Remarks on this clone: Antigen specificity is unknown.

TCRB transcripts that were expressed got sequenced, as all of the isolated RNA had been reverse transcribed. Measured with immunoSEQ multiplex PCR; TCRdb has only the in-frame clones, and not every one. The sample holds some 160,000 clones, about 8.3% seen once. Sequenced material: central memory CD4+ T cells from blood. The chain recombines TRBV19 with TRBJ1-2; D unresolved. The TCR comes from a woman under 30 with type 1 diabetes. The DNA for the CDR3 is TGTGCCAGTAGAAGAACAGAGTCCTATGGCTACACCTTC. It yields the protein CASRRTESYGYTF.